These 18 T cell receptor beta chains came from one sample sequenced in a study of graft-versus-host responses after intestinal transplantation. Using immunoSEQ multiplex PCR, the repertoire was profiled, and TCRdb retains in-frame clones only, with some absent. The sample carries tens of thousands of clones, around 96% recorded once. The sample was PBMCs, taken 16 days after intestinal transplant. The source is a human patient who received an intestinal transplant, so some T cells may come from the graft donor.

This clone was seen a handful of times. This rearrangement joins TRBV10-2 to TRBJ2-7, with no clear D. Germline V gene data show CDR1 as WSHSY and CDR2 as SAAADI. The CDR3 extends over 11 amino acids. The ends were cut back, 4 bases at V and 4 bases at J, with 5 bases in the middle. Here the CDR3 DNA reads TGCGCCAGCAGTGTGGGTTACGAGCAGTACTTC. It is translated as CASSVGYEQYF.

This chain links TRBV28 with TRBJ1-1; D remains unclear. The germline V gene encodes CDR1 MDHEN and CDR2 SYDVKM. The CDR3 loop spans 11 amino acids. The V end lost 8 bases, the J end lost 3 bases, and 7 bases lay between the germline ends. CDR3 in DNA: TGTGCCAGCCGACTGTACACTGAAGCTTTCTTT. Protein sequence: CASRLYTEAFF. Variable domain in full (rest from reference TRBV28 and TRBJ1-1): DVKVTQSSRYLVKRTGEKVFLECVQDMDHENMFWYRQDPGLGLRLIYFSYDVKMKEKGDIPEGYSVSREKKERFSLILESASTNQTSMYLCASRLYTEAFFGQGTRLTVV.

V and J are TRBV19 and TRBJ1-5; D gene uncertain. Trimming shortened V by 6 bases and J by 5 bases, and 11 bases separated the two germline ends. The CDR3 consists of 13 residues. CDR1 and CDR2 (germline): LNHDA, SQIVND (reference sequence). CDR3 bases: TGTGCCAGTAGATCCCTCGGGGATCAGCCCCAGCATTTT. It encodes CASRSLGDQPQHF.

The chain links TRBV27 to TRBJ2-1; maybe TRBD2 (5 bases). V dropped 6 bases and J dropped 1 base, with 16 bases sitting between them. The length of the CDR3 is 16 residues. Germline loops: CDR1 MNHEY, CDR2 SMNVEV (reference sequence). The CDR3 loop is CASSLIPGFSYNEQFF. CDR3 DNA: TGTGCCAGCAGCCTAATACCGGGGTTTTCCTACAATGAGCAGTTCTTC.

The chain carries TRBV7-9 and TRBJ2-7; D call uncertain. With 5 bases removed from V and 5 bases from J, the gap between germline ends came to 7 bases. CDR1 SEHNR and CDR2 FQNEAQ come from the germline V gene (reference sequence). The CDR3 is made up of 11 amino acids. The CDR3 sequence is CASSQTHEQYF. The CDR3 DNA reads TGTGCCAGCAGCCAGACGCACGAGCAGTACTTC.

The V gene is TRBV6-9, the J gene TRBJ1-4; no reliable D call. V shed 6 bases and J shed 1 base, with 12 bases lying between them. The germline CDR1 and CDR2 sequences are MNHGY and SVAAGI. This CDR3 comprises 15 residues. CDR3 protein: CASRAAPGTNEKLFF. CDR3 nucleotide sequence: TGTGCCAGCAGAGCGGCTCCGGGAACTAATGAAAAACTGTTTTTT.

V and J are TRBV30 and TRBJ1-2; D remains unclear. Trimming stripped 2 bases from V and 1 base from J, with 2 bases between. The CDR3 is 11 residues long. In germline, CDR1 is GTSNPN, CDR2 SVGIG (reference sequence). CDR3 sequence (DNA): TGTGCCTGGAGTAGTAACTATGGCTACACCTTC. It codes for CAWSSNYGYTF. Supplemented by reference TRBV30 and TRBJ1-2, the full variable domain reads SQTIHQWPATLVQPVGSPLSLECTVEGTSNPNLYWYRQAAGRGLQLLFYSVGIGQISSEVPQNLSASRPQDRQFILSSKKLLLSDSGFYLCAWSSNYGYTFGSGTRLTVV.

This clone was recorded once. The chain carries TRBV4-2 and TRBJ1-1; 8 nucleotides align to TRBD1. This CDR3 is built from 15 residues. J was trimmed by 0 bases and V by 3 bases; bases with no gene match: 3. Germline CDR1 reads LGHNA; CDR2 reads YNFKEQ. The CDR3 sequence is CASSHGTGLNTEAFF. In nucleotides, the CDR3 is TGTGCCAGCAGCCACGGGACAGGTCTGAACACTGAAGCTTTCTTT.

The chain has TRBV28 and TRBJ2-1, with 15 nucleotides matching TRBD2. The V gene's germline CDR1 is MDHEN and CDR2 SYDVKM. The V gene end was trimmed by 6 bases and the J gene end by 7 bases; junction bases not matched to a gene: 4. The CDR3 is 15 amino acids. The CDR3: CASSRTSGRGNEQFF. CDR3 nucleotide sequence: TGTGCCAGCAGCCGGACTAGCGGGAGGGGGAATGAGCAGTTCTTC.

Details on this clone: An end of the junction differs from the germline gene, which may be a read error. This chain's CDR3 is CASSTRLAGQQETQYF. Here the CDR3 DNA reads TGTGCTAGCAGCACCAGACTAGCGGGACAACAAGAGACCCAGTACTTC. The chain has TRBV7-7 and TRBJ2-5; 11 bases fit TRBD2. From germline, CDR1 is SSHAT and CDR2 FNYEAQ (reference sequence). The CDR3 is 16 amino acids. The full variable domain, completed using reference TRBV7-7 and TRBJ2-5, is GAGVSQSPRYKVTKRGQDVTLRCDPISSHATLYWYQQALGQGPEFLTYFNYEAQPDKSGLPSDRFSAERPEGSISTLTIQRTEQRDSAMYRCASSTRLAGQQETQYFGPGTRLLVL.

The V and J genes are TRBV9 and TRBJ1-1; D may be TRBD1 (6 bases). The CDR3 runs to 15 residues. In germline, CDR1 is SGDLS, CDR2 YYNGEE. The V gene lost 4 bases and the J gene lost 0 bases, with 13 bases spanning the gap. CDR3 protein: CASSPGGSLNTEAFF. The CDR3 DNA reads as TGTGCCAGCAGCCCCGGGGGCAGTTTGAACACTGAAGCTTTCTTT.

The chain joins TRBV9 to TRBJ2-5, with 8 nucleotides matching TRBD1. V lost 2 bases and J lost 1; bases outside the gene matches: 10. This CDR3 has 17 residues. Germline loops: CDR1 SGDLS, CDR2 YYNGEE. The CDR3 coding sequence is TGTGCCAGCAGCGTCCATTCCGGGACAGGACGCCAAGAGACCCAGTACTTC. Its protein is CASSVHSGTGRQETQYF.

V gene TRBV9 combines with J gene TRBJ2-6; D unresolved. The CDR3 loop spans 14 amino acids. The V and J ends lost 3 bases and 0 bases respectively, with 4 bases between them. Germline CDR1 is SGDLS and CDR2 is YYNGEE. CDR3 amino acids: CASSGGSGANVLTF. The CDR3, as DNA: TGTGCCAGCAGCGGGGGCTCTGGGGCCAACGTCCTGACTTTC.

V gene TRBV28 combines with J gene TRBJ1-2; tentative D call: TRBD1 (5 bases). The CDR3 length is 14 residues. V was clipped by 6 bases and J by 4 bases, with 15 bases between them. Germline assignment: CDR1 MDHEN and CDR2 SYDVKM. The CDR3 reads CASRGTGTAYGYTF. CDR3 bases: TGTGCCAGCAGGGGCACGGGGACGGCCTATGGCTACACCTTC.

The chain is built from TRBV29-1 and TRBJ2-1; possible D gene TRBD1, 6 bases. V was trimmed by 5 bases and J by 5 bases, leaving 7 bases between them. The length of the CDR3 is 11 residues. CDR1 and CDR2 from the germline V gene are SQVTM and ANQGSEA. The CDR3 bases are TGCAGCGTTTACAGGGACAATGAGCAGTTCTTC. Its translation is CSVYRDNEQFF.

J is TRBJ2-7 and V is TRBV9; perhaps TRBD2 as D (5 bases). Per the germline V gene, CDR1 is SGDLS and CDR2 is YYNGEE. V was trimmed by 3 bases and J by 5 bases, leaving 18 bases between them. The CDR3 totals 15 residues. The CDR3 loop reads CASSAKPTSPHEQYF. The CDR3 nucleotides read TGTGCCAGCAGCGCCAAACCCACTAGTCCCCACGAGCAGTACTTC.

The genes are TRBV25-1 and TRBJ2-3; D uncertain. The germline V gene has CDR1 MGHDK and CDR2 SYGVNS. The CDR3 is made up of 13 amino acids. V was cut by 3 bases and J by 4 bases, with 8 bases left in between. Written as DNA, the CDR3 is TGTGCCAGCAGTGATTCGGTCGCAGATACGCAGTATTTT. The encoded protein is CASSDSVADTQYF.

This chain uses TRBV4-2 with TRBJ2-1, with D perhaps matching TRBD2 (5 bases). Germline V gives CDR1 LGHNA, CDR2 YNFKEQ. The CDR3 has 15 amino acids. Deletions cut 3 bases from V and 5 bases from J, with 14 bases between. The DNA of the CDR3 is TGTGCCAGCAGCCATTTCGGGAAAAGTAACAATGAGCAGTTCTTC. It translates to CASSHFGKSNNEQFF.